The 18 T cell receptor beta chains reported below all come from one sample, sequenced in a study of blood T cell repertoires in COVID-19. Assay: immunoSEQ multiplex PCR; the TCRdb copy retains only in-frame clones and omits some. The sample includes around 99,000 clones, 88% of them seen just once. Sequencing input: peripheral blood. These receptors came from a man aged 45-65 years with active or convalescent COVID-19.

The chain is built from TRBV6-4 and TRBJ2-1; a weak D match, TRBD2 (5 bases). Germline CDR1 and CDR2: MRHNA and SNTAGT. The CDR3 runs 15 residues. Between the trimmed V and J ends, which lost 2 bases and 0 bases, there was a span of 8 bases. As DNA, the CDR3 is TGTGCCAGCAGTGACGAAAGCGGCTCCTACAATGAGCAGTTCTTC. The encoded protein is CASSDESGSYNEQFF.

V usage is TRBV5-4 and J usage is TRBJ1-2; D may be TRBD1 (5 bases). The CDR3 totals 16 residues. V was shortened by 4 bases and J by 6 bases, with 22 bases between the two germline ends. The germline gives CDR1 SGHNT, CDR2 YYREEE (reference sequence). Here the CDR3 reads CASSPPPGDGGDGYTF. The CDR3, as DNA: TGTGCCAGCAGCCCACCCCCCGGGGACGGGGGAGATGGCTACACCTTC.

The chain joins TRBV4-1 to TRBJ2-1, with 10 nucleotides matching TRBD2. CDR1 and CDR2 (germline): MGHRA, YSYEKL. Trimming removed 3 bases from V and 4 bases from J; junction bases left unmatched: 6. This CDR3 is 16 amino acids long. CDR3 protein: CASSQGSGRGYNEQFF. In DNA, the CDR3 is TGCGCCAGCAGCCAGGGGAGCGGGAGGGGTTACAATGAGCAGTTCTTC.

The J gene is TRBJ2-7, the V gene TRBV25-1; TRBD1 aligns across 8 bases. Losses at the gene ends were 2 bases for V and 3 bases for J; bases not matched to a gene: 3. The germline gives CDR1 MGHDK, CDR2 SYGVNS. CDR3 size: 14 residues. In DNA form, the CDR3 reads TGTGCCAGCAGTGAACCGGGACAGGTCTACGAGCAGTACTTC. This gives the protein CASSEPGQVYEQYF.

This rearrangement joins TRBV13 to TRBJ2-3; 10 bases are a match to TRBD2. The junction had 9 bases not matched to a gene; V was cut back by 6 bases and J by 6 bases. The CDR3 runs 15 residues. The germline V gene has CDR1 PRHDT and CDR2 FYEKMQ (reference sequence). CDR3 sequence (DNA): TGTGCCAGCAGGCGGACTAGCGGTCCTCGGGATACGCAGTATTTT. This sequence encodes CASRRTSGPRDTQYF.

This clone was seen only once. The chain has TRBV4-1 and TRBJ2-1; 11 nucleotides match TRBD2. V shed 3 bases, J shed 2 bases, and the junction held 3 bases outside the gene matches. Per the germline V gene, CDR1 is MGHRA and CDR2 is YSYEKL. This CDR3 is 16 amino acids long. The CDR3 coding sequence is TGCGCCAGCAGCCACCGTAGCGGGAGGGCCTACAATGAGCAGTTCTTC. It translates to CASSHRSGRAYNEQFF.

This chain links TRBV24-1 with TRBJ2-1; 8 positions agree with TRBD1. V trimming: 3 bases; J trimming: 7 bases; junction bases outside the gene matches: 13. The germline V gene encodes CDR1 KGHDR and CDR2 SFDVKD. The CDR3 totals 17 residues. Here the CDR3 reads CATSDRTARQGLNEQFF. CDR3 bases: TGTGCCACCAGTGATCGGACCGCGAGACAGGGGTTGAATGAGCAGTTCTTC.

The chain joins TRBV5-4 to TRBJ2-5; 8 nucleotides align to TRBD2. CDR3 size: 15 residues. Trimming took 1 base from V and 5 from J; bases not matched to a gene: 7. Germline CDR1 SGHNT, CDR2 YYREEE (reference sequence). The CDR3: CASSLSGGVLETQYF. The DNA for the CDR3 is TGTGCCAGCAGCTTGTCGGGGGGGGTTCTTGAGACCCAGTACTTC.

J is TRBJ2-6 and V is TRBV7-9; perhaps TRBD2 as D (6 bases). CDR1 is SEHNR and CDR2 is FQNEAQ in the germline V gene (reference sequence). The CDR3 is 17 residues long. V was shortened by 0 bases and J by 0 bases, with 9 bases between the two germline ends. The CDR3 loop is CASSLARRDSGANVLTF. In DNA, the CDR3 is TGTGCCAGCAGCTTAGCGCGGAGGGACTCTGGGGCCAACGTCCTGACTTTC.

V and J are TRBV19 and TRBJ1-1, with a weak D call TRBD1 (6 bases). The CDR3 consists of 12 residues. Germline CDR1 is LNHDA and CDR2 is SQIVND (reference sequence). V lost 6 bases to trimming and J lost 3 bases, with 8 bases between them. In DNA, the CDR3 is TGTGCCAGTAGGGCAGGGGACACTGAAGCTTTCTTT. It codes for CASRAGDTEAFF.

This clone has more than one count but fewer than ten. The chain carries TRBV6-5 and TRBJ2-7; unclear D gene. From germline, CDR1 is MNHEY and CDR2 SVGAGI. Trimming took 0 bases from V and 5 from J, leaving 14 bases between them. The CDR3 is made up of 15 amino acids. The CDR3 nucleotides read TGTGCCAGCAGTTACTCGGTAACTTTTCGGGACGAGCAGTACTTC. Translated, it gives CASSYSVTFRDEQYF.

The rearrangement links TRBV7-2 to TRBJ2-7; 8 bases align to TRBD2. The CDR3 is 12 residues long. Losses at the gene ends were 0 bases for V and 11 bases for J; bases not matched to a gene: 3. Per the germline V gene, CDR1 is SGHTA and CDR2 is FQGNSA. CDR3 residues: CASSLAGSGEYF. The CDR3 region has the DNA TGTGCCAGCAGCTTAGCGGGTAGCGGGGAGTACTTC.

J is TRBJ1-4 and V is TRBV5-1, with unresolved D. V lost 4 bases, J lost 4 bases, and 14 bases lay in between. The CDR3 sequence is 15 residues long. Per germline, CDR1 SGHRS and CDR2 YFSETQ. CDR3 residues: CASSPGVAINEKLFF. For the CDR3, the DNA is TGCGCCAGCAGCCCGGGAGTGGCGATTAATGAAAAACTGTTTTTT.

J is TRBJ2-7 and V is TRBV3-1 (or the pseudogene TRBV3-2); 8 positions agree with TRBD1. Germline values: CDR1 LGHDT, CDR2 YNNKEL (reference sequence). CDR3 length equals 14 residues. After removal of 6 bases from V and 2 bases from J, the junction contained 6 bases not matched to a gene. The CDR3 protein is CASSRDRLTYEQYF. The DNA for the CDR3 is TGTGCCAGCAGTCGGGACAGGCTAACCTACGAGCAGTACTTC.

The chain links TRBV18 to TRBJ1-2, with 8 bases fitting TRBD1. Trimming cost V 2 bases and J 8 bases; bases outside gene matches: 19. The CDR3 is 18 amino acids. The germline CDR1 and CDR2 sequences are KGHSH and LQKENI. The CDR3 spells CASSPAVGTGRPWGGYTF. In DNA, the CDR3 is TGTGCCAGCTCACCAGCGGTCGGGACAGGACGGCCTTGGGGGGGCTACACCTTC. Full variable domain (rest looked up from reference TRBV18 and TRBJ1-2): NAGVMQNPRHLVRRRGQEARLRCSPMKGHSHVYWYRQLPEEGLKFMVYLQKENIIDESGMPKERFSAEFPKEGPSILRIQQVVRGDSAAYFCASSPAVGTGRPWGGYTFGSGTRLTVV.

This chain uses TRBV28 with TRBJ1-5; 8 bases agree with TRBD1. The CDR3 runs 14 residues. Germline V gene sequence: CDR1 MDHEN, CDR2 SYDVKM. With 5 bases clipped from V and 3 bases from J, the junction kept 3 bases outside the gene matches. For the CDR3, the DNA is TGTGCCAGCAGTAGGACAGGGTTCAATCAGCCCCAGCATTTT. It specifies CASSRTGFNQPQHF.

The V and J genes are TRBV15 and TRBJ2-3; tentative D call: TRBD2 (6 bases). CDR3 length: 18 residues. V lost 5 bases and J lost 2, with 23 bases in between. CDR1 is LNHNV and CDR2 is YYDKDF in the germline V gene (reference sequence). CDR3: CATSPSRGLAWITDTQYF. CDR3 nucleotide sequence: TGTGCCACCAGCCCGAGCCGGGGTCTAGCGTGGATCACAGATACGCAGTATTTT.

The genes are TRBV6-1 and TRBJ1-5; 8 nucleotides agree with TRBD1. The CDR3 is 15 residues long. V shed 3 bases, J shed 5 bases, and the junction held 6 bases outside the gene matches. In germline, CDR1 is MNHNS, CDR2 SASEGT. DNA for the CDR3: TGTGCCAGCAGTGAGGTCGGGACAGGCGATCAGCCCCAGCATTTT. Protein product: CASSEVGTGDQPQHF.